Presented here are 4 T cell receptor beta chains from one specimen sequenced in a study of T cell changes during pregnancy in multiple sclerosis. Measured with immunoSEQ multiplex PCR; TCRdb has only the in-frame clones, and not every one. This sample has approximately 40,000 clones, with 85% to 95% found just once. Sequenced material: CD8+ T cells from peripheral blood mononuclear cells, taken in the third trimester of pregnancy. These receptors were collected from a female donor with multiple sclerosis, enrolled in a pregnancy study.

This clone was counted once. The chain joins TRBV7-9 to TRBJ1-4; D is unresolved. Trimming took off 1 base at V and 7 bases at J, with 13 bases between the two ends. CDR1 and CDR2 (germline): SEHNR, FQNEAQ (reference sequence). This CDR3 has 15 amino acids. The CDR3 here is CASSLGAGSSEKLFF. The CDR3, as DNA: TGTGCCAGCAGCTTAGGGGCAGGAAGTAGTGAAAAACTGTTTTTT. The full variable domain, completed using reference TRBV7-9 and TRBJ1-4, is DTGVSQNPRHKITKRGQNVTFRCDPISEHNRLYWYRQTLGQGPEFLTYFQNEAQLEKSRLLSDRFSAERPKGSFSTLEIQRTEQGDSAMYLCASSLGAGSSEKLFFGSGTQLSVL.

The V gene is TRBV5-1, the J gene TRBJ1-4; TRBD1 is a possible D gene (5 bases). V lost 7 bases, J lost 6 bases, and 16 bases lay in between. This CDR3 is 14 amino acids long. Germline V gene sequence: CDR1 SGHRS, CDR2 YFSETQ. The CDR3 loop is CASATGPGDEKLFF. The CDR3 nucleotides read TGCGCCAGCGCCACGGGCCCGGGGGATGAAAAACTGTTTTTT.

The rearrangement links TRBV5-1 to TRBJ1-1, with D possibly matching TRBD1 (5 bases). CDR3 length equals 17 residues. Trimming took 0 bases from V and 4 from J, leaving 19 bases between them. Germline CDR1 and CDR2: SGHRS and YFSETQ. CDR3 sequence (DNA): TGCGCCAGCAGCTTGGACGGAGAATGGGGCTTTAGCACTGAAGCTTTCTTT. As protein: CASSLDGEWGFSTEAFF.

The chain employs TRBV19 and TRBJ1-5, with D tentatively TRBD1 (5 bases). The V and J ends lost 5 bases and 4 bases respectively, with 9 bases between them. Per germline, CDR1 LNHDA and CDR2 SQIVND (reference sequence). This CDR3 is 13 amino acids long. For the CDR3, the DNA is TGTGCCAGTAGTCCCCAGGGAAATCAGCCCCAGCATTTT. Protein: CASSPQGNQPQHF.